This T cell receptor beta chain was documented in a study of shared clonotypes between healthy human individuals. Study overall: Donors consisted of two women and a few men between 18 and 49.

DNA input for the unsorted PBMC replicate PCRs was 250 to 350 ng, 31,000 or so T cell genomes. Ten immunoSEQ deep assay plates held the unsorted PBMC DNA. Profiling relied on immunoSEQ multiplex PCR, and the TCRdb table lists in-frame clones only, not all of them. The profile shows fewer than 500,000 clones, approximately 79% of them singletons. The germline V gene has CDR1 SGHVS and CDR2 FQNEAQ. This CDR3 is 16 amino acids long. V was pared by 3 bases and J by 8 bases, with 22 bases between. Material for sequencing was PBMCs. The sequence was collected from a woman in her 40s in good health. Some clones in this sample may be carry-over from other donors' samples. The chain employs TRBV7-8 and TRBJ1-2; TRBD1 might be the D (6 bases). The CDR3 sequence: CASSFSRGIQMKGYTF. In DNA, the CDR3 is TGTGCCAGCAGCTTCTCGAGGGGGATACAGATGAAGGGCTACACCTTC.